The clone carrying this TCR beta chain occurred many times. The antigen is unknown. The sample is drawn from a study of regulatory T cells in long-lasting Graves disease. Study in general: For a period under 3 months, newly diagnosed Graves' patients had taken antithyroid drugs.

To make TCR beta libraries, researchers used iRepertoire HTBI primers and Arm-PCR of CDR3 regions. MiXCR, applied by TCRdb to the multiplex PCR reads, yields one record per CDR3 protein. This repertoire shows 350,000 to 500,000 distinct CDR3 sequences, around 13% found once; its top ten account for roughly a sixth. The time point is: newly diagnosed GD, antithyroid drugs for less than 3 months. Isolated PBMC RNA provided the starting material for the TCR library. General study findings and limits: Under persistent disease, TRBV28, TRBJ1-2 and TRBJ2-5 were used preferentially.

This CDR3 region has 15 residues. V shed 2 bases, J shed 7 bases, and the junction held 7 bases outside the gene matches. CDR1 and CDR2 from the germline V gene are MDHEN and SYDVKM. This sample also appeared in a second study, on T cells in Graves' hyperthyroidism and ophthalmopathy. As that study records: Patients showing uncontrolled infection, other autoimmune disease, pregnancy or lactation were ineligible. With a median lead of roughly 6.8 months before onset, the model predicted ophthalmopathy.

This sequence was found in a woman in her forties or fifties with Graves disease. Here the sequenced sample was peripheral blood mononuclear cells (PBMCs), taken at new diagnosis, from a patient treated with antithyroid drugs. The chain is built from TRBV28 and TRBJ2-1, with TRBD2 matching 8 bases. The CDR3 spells CASSLGTSGRNEQFF. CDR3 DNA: TGTGCCAGCAGTTTAGGTACTAGCGGACGGAATGAGCAGTTCTTC.